These 26 T cell receptor beta chains were all obtained from the same sample, sequenced in a study of blood T cell repertoires in COVID-19 (dated by TCRdb to about 2020). The library was built by means of the immunoSEQ multiplex PCR assay. TCRdb took this table from immuneACCESS and kept in-frame rearrangements with V and J called. Such tables lack part of the clones; where checked against another copy, unresolved V genes explain under half of the gap, and the rest is unexplained. The sample yields over 100,000 clones; around 86% were counted once. Of the sample, under 13% falls within the top ten clones. The sample consisted of peripheral blood. Every receptor here comes from a man of 80 years or more with acute or convalescent COVID-19.

V is TRBV6-6 and J is TRBJ2-7, with 8 bases aligning to TRBD1. Germline V gives CDR1 MNHNY, CDR2 SVGAGI (reference sequence). Losses at the gene ends were 7 bases for V and 2 bases for J; bases not matched to a gene: 4. The CDR3 runs 13 residues. For the CDR3, the DNA is TGTGCCAGCACCCTGGACAGGGCCTACGAGCAGTACTTC. The encoded protein is CASTLDRAYEQYF.

The chain has TRBV28 and TRBJ1-2; tentative D call: TRBD1 (6 bases). Trimming pared 4 bases from V and 5 bases from J, leaving 17 bases between. The V gene's germline CDR1 is MDHEN and CDR2 SYDVKM. This CDR3 has 15 residues. CDR3 nucleotide sequence: TGTGCCAGCAGTTCCAGCCAGGGGTACTGGTATGGCTACACCTTC. It translates to CASSSSQGYWYGYTF.

This CDR3 reads CASNPDRASGNTIYF. CDR3 bases: TGTGCCAGCAACCCCGACAGGGCCTCTGGAAACACCATATATTTT. The chain recombines TRBV28 with TRBJ1-3, with 7 bases identical to TRBD1. CDR1 and CDR2 from the germline V gene are MDHEN and SYDVKM. J lost 0 bases, V lost 7 bases, and 6 bases had no gene match. The CDR3 runs 15 residues.

The chain employs TRBV9 and TRBJ1-2, with 9 bases lining up with TRBD1. Germline CDR1 reads SGDLS; CDR2 reads YYNGEE. The CDR3 is 14 residues long. V gave up 3 bases and J gave up 7 bases; unmatched junction bases: 7. DNA for the CDR3: TGTGCCAGCAGCGAGAGGACAGGGGTTCGTGGCTACACCTTC. This sequence encodes CASSERTGVRGYTF.

The chain uses TRBV7-8 and TRBJ2-7, with D possibly matching TRBD2 (5 bases). Germline V CDR1 and CDR2: SGHVS, FQNEAQ. This CDR3 has 19 residues. V lost 4 bases, J lost 3 bases, and 28 bases lay in between. In DNA, the CDR3 is TGTGCCAGCAGCTCCCCGAGGGAAGGTCCTACCTTCGAAGGCTACGAGCAGTACTTC. This codes for CASSSPREGPTFEGYEQYF.

The chain is built from TRBV18 and TRBJ2-2, with TRBD2 as a possible D gene (6 bases). Germline values: CDR1 KGHSH, CDR2 LQKENI. V gave up 1 base and J gave up 7 bases, with 13 bases separating them. CDR3 size: 15 residues. This CDR3 reads CASSPRQVGGGELFF. The CDR3 DNA sequence: TGTGCCAGCTCACCACGTCAAGTGGGGGGCGGGGAGCTGTTTTTT.

The rearrangement links TRBV30 to TRBJ2-5; TRBD2 aligns across 8 bases. The CDR3 spans 16 residues. V lost 3 bases, J lost 3 bases, and 12 bases stayed unmatched. The germline gives CDR1 GTSNPN, CDR2 SVGIG (reference sequence). The CDR3 DNA reads as TGTGCCTGGAGGAAGGAGGGATACGGGAGGGAAGAGACCCAGTACTTC. Its protein product is CAWRKEGYGREETQYF.

The chain couples TRBV30 to TRBJ1-6; tentative D call: TRBD1 (6 bases). V gave up 1 base and J gave up 5 bases, with 6 bases separating them. Germline V lookup: CDR1 GTSNPN, CDR2 SVGIG (reference sequence). The CDR3 extends over 13 amino acids. The CDR3 DNA follows: TGTGCCTGGAGTGGACAGGATAATTCACCCCTCCACTTT. This gives the protein CAWSGQDNSPLHF.

The rearrangement joins TRBV7-8 to TRBJ1-4, with 7 bases identical to TRBD1. The CDR3 has 14 amino acids. From germline, CDR1 is SGHVS and CDR2 FQNEAQ. V dropped 6 bases and J dropped 4; count of bases not matched to a gene: 5. As DNA, the CDR3 is TGTGCCAGCAGATTCGGGACAGATAATGAAAAACTGTTTTTT. Translation gives CASRFGTDNEKLFF.

The chain carries TRBV27 and TRBJ2-1; the match to TRBD2 covers 8 bases. In germline, CDR1 is MNHEY, CDR2 SMNVEV (reference sequence). Trimming cost V 4 bases and J 9 bases; bases outside gene matches: 17. The CDR3 length is 17 residues. CDR3 region: CASSSPRGSGSPFEQFF. The CDR3, as DNA: TGTGCCAGCAGTTCCCCCCGGGGCAGCGGGAGTCCCTTTGAGCAGTTCTTC.

The V gene is TRBV11-1, the J gene TRBJ2-7; TRBD1 aligns across 7 bases. The V segment lost 0 bases and the J segment 2 bases; nucleotides outside the gene matches: 1. There are 14 residues in the CDR3. Germline V gives CDR1 SGHAT, CDR2 FQDESV (reference sequence). The CDR3 sequence: CASSLAGQTYEQYF. The DNA for the CDR3 is TGTGCCAGCAGCTTAGCGGGACAGACCTACGAGCAGTACTTC.

CDR3 in amino acids: CASSPSGTPYNSPLHF. CDR3 bases: TGTGCCAGCAGCCCGTCCGGGACACCTTATAATTCACCCCTCCACTTT. The chain combines TRBV5-6 with TRBJ1-6, with a tentative D call TRBD1 (6 bases). V was shortened by 4 bases and J by 4 bases, with 15 bases between the two germline ends. Germline V gives CDR1 SGHDT, CDR2 YYEEEE. The CDR3 is made up of 16 amino acids.

A single count supports this clone. The DNA of the CDR3 is TGTGCCACCAGTGACCAGGGTGAGGGCAATCAGCCCCAGCATTTT. Translated: CATSDQGEGNQPQHF. The chain uses TRBV24-1 and TRBJ1-5, with a possible D match to TRBD1 (5 bases). V was trimmed by 4 bases and J by 2 bases, leaving 11 bases between them. CDR3 length: 15 amino acids. CDR1 and CDR2 from the germline V gene are KGHDR and SFDVKD.

V usage is TRBV10-3 and J usage is TRBJ1-1; 8 bases are a match to TRBD1. Per germline, CDR1 ENHRY and CDR2 SYGVKD. The CDR3 sequence is 12 residues long. J lost 11 bases, V lost 6 bases, and 8 bases had no gene match. In nucleotides, the CDR3 is TGTGCCATCAGCCATCCGGGACAGGACGCTTTCTTT. Translated, it gives CAISHPGQDAFF.

The chain has TRBV9 and TRBJ1-1; D gene unclear. This CDR3 region has 14 residues. The V gene's germline CDR1 is SGDLS and CDR2 YYNGEE. Trimming took 1 base from V and 1 from J, leaving 8 bases between them. The CDR3 DNA reads as TGTGCCAGCAGCGTAATCCCAGAGAACACTGAAGCTTTCTTT. It translates to CASSVIPENTEAFF.

The chain uses TRBV4-1 and TRBJ1-2, with a possible D match to TRBD1 (5 bases). This CDR3 is built from 15 residues. In germline, CDR1 is MGHRA, CDR2 YSYEKL. V was trimmed by 0 bases and J by 5 bases, leaving 13 bases between them. CDR3 sequence reads: CASSQERGGEYGYTF. CDR3 in DNA: TGCGCCAGCAGCCAAGAAAGGGGCGGAGAGTATGGCTACACCTTC.

CDR3 in amino acids: CATETLRNTEAFF. Here the CDR3 DNA reads TGTGCCACCGAGACTCTTCGCAACACTGAAGCTTTCTTT. V usage is TRBV2 and J usage is TRBJ1-1; D gene unclear. The CDR3 has 13 residues. From germline, CDR1 is SNHLY and CDR2 FYNNEI. Deletions cut 10 bases from V and 2 bases from J, with 14 bases between. Supplemented by reference TRBV2 and TRBJ1-1, the full variable domain reads EPEVTQTPSHQVTQMGQEVILRCVPISNHLYFYWYRQILGQKVEFLVSFYNNEISEKSEIFDDQFSVERPDGSNFTLKIRSTKLEDSAMYFCATETLRNTEAFFGQGTRLTVV.

This sequence joins TRBV7-9 and TRBJ2-5; 9 nucleotides line up with TRBD1. After removal of 3 bases from V and 5 bases from J, the junction contained 10 bases not matched to a gene. The CDR3 extends over 16 amino acids. CDR1 is SEHNR, CDR2 FQNEAQ, per germline (reference sequence). CDR3 loop: CASSFPWGQGDETQYF. CDR3 DNA sequence: TGTGCCAGCAGCTTTCCGTGGGGACAGGGTGATGAGACCCAGTACTTC.

This clone was detected a few times. The V and J genes are TRBV29-1 and TRBJ2-7; D is possibly TRBD1 (5 bases). Germline lookup yields CDR1 SQVTM and CDR2 ANQGSEA. With 3 bases removed from V and 5 bases from J, the gap between germline ends came to 11 bases. CDR3 length equals 12 residues. The CDR3 reads CSVEQGTHEQYF. The CDR3 coding sequence is TGCAGCGTTGAGCAGGGTACCCACGAGCAGTACTTC.

The chain couples TRBV5-1 to TRBJ2-1, with 10 bases that match TRBD2. The CDR3 is made up of 16 amino acids. Germline CDR1 reads SGHRS; CDR2 reads YFSETQ. The V segment lost 1 base and the J segment 8 bases; nucleotides outside the gene matches: 9. CDR3 amino acids: CASSLSPTSGWDEQFF. CDR3 coding DNA: TGCGCCAGCAGCTTGTCTCCGACTAGCGGGTGGGATGAGCAGTTCTTC.

This chain links TRBV19 with TRBJ1-2; 7 nucleotides agree with TRBD1. Germline lookup yields CDR1 LNHDA and CDR2 SQIVND (reference sequence). This CDR3 region has 14 residues. V was pared by 6 bases and J by 1 base, with 5 bases of the junction left unmatched. The chain's CDR3 is CASSRDRGNYGYTF. CDR3 coding DNA: TGTGCCAGTAGCAGGGACAGAGGTAACTATGGCTACACCTTC.

This rearrangement joins TRBV18 to TRBJ2-5, with a tentative D call TRBD1 (5 bases). Germline lookup yields CDR1 KGHSH and CDR2 LQKENI. Trimming took off 3 bases at V and 5 bases at J, with 16 bases between the two ends. The CDR3 contains 15 residues. The CDR3 DNA sequence: TGTGCCAGCTCACCTCCTAATAGGGGCCGCGAGACCCAGTACTTC. The encoded protein is CASSPPNRGRETQYF.

This chain uses TRBV5-1 with TRBJ1-1, with D perhaps TRBD1 (6 bases). CDR1 SGHRS and CDR2 YFSETQ come from the germline V gene. Trimming took off 0 bases at V and 2 bases at J, with 11 bases between the two ends. This CDR3 region has 15 residues. CDR3 sequence: CASSLAGQRNTEAFF. The CDR3 DNA reads TGCGCCAGCAGCTTGGCCGGACAGCGAAACACTGAAGCTTTCTTT.

The chain links TRBV19 to TRBJ2-3, with D tentatively TRBD2 (6 bases). The CDR3 runs 14 residues. Germline V gene data show CDR1 as LNHDA and CDR2 as SQIVND (reference sequence). The germline V and J ends were trimmed by 3 bases and 6 bases, with 13 bases remaining between them. This CDR3 is CASSIGGAMDTQYF. CDR3 sequence (DNA): TGTGCCAGTAGTATCGGCGGGGCCATGGATACGCAGTATTTT.

This clone was seen once. The rearrangement joins TRBV19 to TRBJ1-3; D call uncertain. V shed 2 bases and J shed 3 bases, with 8 bases lying between them. The CDR3 runs to 14 residues. Germline V gives CDR1 LNHDA, CDR2 SQIVND (reference sequence). CDR3 DNA: TGTGCCAGTAGTATACGAACTTATGGAAACACCATATATTTT. It yields the protein CASSIRTYGNTIYF.

The CDR3 bases are TGTGCCAGCAGCCTGGCTACAGGGTATGAAAAACTGTTTTTT. Translating it yields CASSLATGYEKLFF. The chain carries TRBV11-2 and TRBJ1-4; tentatively, D is TRBD1 (6 bases). Germline V lookup: CDR1 SGHAT, CDR2 FQNNGV. CDR3 length: 14 residues. The V end lost 5 bases, the J end lost 6 bases, and 13 bases lay between the germline ends.